The 30 T cell receptor beta chains reported below all come from one sample, sequenced in a study of OX40 agonist ivuxolimab in advanced cancers. Only in-frame clones appear in the TCRdb table, and some are missing; sequencing was by immunoSEQ multiplex PCR. Of 70,000 to 90,000 clones in the sample, about 85% were seen once. Sequenced material: CD4+ or CD8+ T cells sorted from blood, taken in a trial of the OX40 agonist ivuxolimab. All receptors derive from an adult with an advanced solid tumor such as melanoma, head and neck, liver or kidney cancer.

The CDR3 DNA reads as TGTGCCAGCAGCTTGGGGGACAGGGCCGAAAACACCATATATTTT. The encoded protein is CASSLGDRAENTIYF. This rearrangement joins TRBV7-9 to TRBJ1-3; 9 nucleotides align to TRBD1. Trimming at V came to 3 bases and at J to 6 bases, leaving 6 bases not matched to a gene. The CDR3 runs 15 residues. Germline V gene data show CDR1 as SEHNR and CDR2 as FQNEAQ (reference sequence).

The chain is built from TRBV18 and TRBJ1-3; no firm D call. V was pared by 2 bases and J by 4 bases, with 21 bases between. CDR3 length: 18 residues. CDR1 KGHSH and CDR2 LQKENI come from the germline V gene. CDR3 protein: CASSPIAMRQTKGNTIYF. CDR3 in DNA: TGTGCCAGCTCACCAATAGCTATGCGACAAACCAAGGGAAACACCATATATTTT.

The chain carries TRBV29-1 and TRBJ2-1, with D uncertain. V was shortened by 4 bases and J by 9 bases, with 7 bases between the two germline ends. Per germline, CDR1 SQVTM and CDR2 ANQGSEA. The CDR3 has 10 residues. For the CDR3, the DNA is TGCAGCGTTGTTGGTGCTGAGCAGTTCTTC. It codes for CSVVGAEQFF.

The chain has TRBV5-6 and TRBJ2-7; D is unclear. Trimming cost V 0 bases and J 3 bases, with 10 bases left between them. In germline, CDR1 is SGHDT, CDR2 YYEEEE. The CDR3 contains 14 residues. The CDR3 sequence: CASSLGPLSYEQYF. As DNA, the CDR3 is TGTGCCAGCAGCTTGGGACCGCTAAGCTACGAGCAGTACTTC.

The chain is built from TRBV2 and TRBJ1-4; 11 bases agree with TRBD1. The CDR3 extends over 13 amino acids. The J segment lost 6 bases and the V segment lost 8 bases, leaving 2 bases of the junction unmatched. The V gene's germline CDR1 is SNHLY and CDR2 FYNNEI. CDR3 nucleotide sequence: TGTGCCAGCGGGGGACAGGGGGATGAAAAACTGTTTTTT. Protein: CASGGQGDEKLFF.

This chain joins TRBV5-1 and TRBJ2-7; D call uncertain. This CDR3 has 14 amino acids. Trimming shortened V by 4 bases and J by 1 base, and 12 bases separated the two germline ends. Germline V gene lookup returns CDR1 SGHRS and CDR2 YFSETQ. CDR3 in DNA: TGCGCCAGCAGCCCCCGCAGCGATTCCTACGAGCAGTACTTC. The encoded protein is CASSPRSDSYEQYF.

The genes are TRBV2 and TRBJ1-2; 10 bases agree with TRBD1. CDR3 length equals 13 residues. Germline V gene data show CDR1 as SNHLY and CDR2 as FYNNEI. With 7 bases clipped from V and 6 bases from J, the junction kept 5 bases outside the gene matches. The CDR3 coding sequence is TGTGCCAGCACCGGACAGGGGGTCGATGGCTACACCTTC. As protein: CASTGQGVDGYTF.

This chain uses TRBV5-1 with TRBJ2-2; TRBD1 is a possible D gene (5 bases). The CDR3 runs 14 residues. V shed 2 bases and J shed 7 bases, with 12 bases lying between them. Per germline, CDR1 SGHRS and CDR2 YFSETQ. This chain's CDR3 is CASSLTPDSGELFF. The CDR3 DNA reads TGCGCCAGCAGCTTAACACCCGACAGCGGGGAGCTGTTTTTT.

V and J are TRBV27 and TRBJ2-3, with 12 bases matching TRBD2. Trimming cost V 5 bases and J 2 bases; bases outside gene matches: 8. The germline gives CDR1 MNHEY, CDR2 SMNVEV (reference sequence). The CDR3 runs to 17 residues. The CDR3 loop is CASSPTGLAGNTDTQYF. CDR3 sequence (DNA): TGTGCCAGCAGTCCAACCGGACTAGCGGGAAACACAGATACGCAGTATTTT.

J is TRBJ2-1 and V is TRBV11-2; 14 bases map to TRBD2. Germline V gives CDR1 SGHAT, CDR2 FQNNGV. Trimming cost V 7 bases and J 9 bases; bases outside gene matches: 17. This CDR3 spans 18 amino acids. The CDR3 region is CASTPRGTGTSGGGEQFF. DNA for the CDR3: TGTGCCAGCACCCCTAGGGGAACCGGGACTAGCGGGGGTGGTGAGCAGTTCTTC.

The J gene is TRBJ2-3, the V gene TRBV7-2, with D hard to call. V was cut by 2 bases and J by 2 bases, with 8 bases left in between. The CDR3 contains 14 residues. The V gene's germline CDR1 is SGHTA and CDR2 FQGNSA. DNA of the CDR3: TGTGCCAGCAGCTTACGACTGCTCACAGATACGCAGTATTTT. Protein sequence: CASSLRLLTDTQYF.

This chain joins TRBV19 and TRBJ2-3; unclear D gene. In germline, CDR1 is LNHDA, CDR2 SQIVND (reference sequence). This CDR3 contains 14 residues. V lost 1 base and J lost 2, with 7 bases in between. The CDR3 sequence is CASSIGPYTDTQYF. The CDR3 DNA sequence: TGTGCCAGTAGTATAGGCCCCTACACAGATACGCAGTATTTT.

The chain carries TRBV6-6 and TRBJ2-1; 12 bases are shared with TRBD2. The germline CDR1 and CDR2 sequences are MNHNY and SVGAGI (reference sequence). This CDR3 contains 15 residues. Germline trimming cut 5 bases from V and 6 bases from J; bases unmatched to any gene: 5. The CDR3 nucleotides are TGTGCCAGCAGTAAGACTAGCGGGAGCCCCAATGAGCAGTTCTTC. It is translated as CASSKTSGSPNEQFF.

The V and J genes are TRBV4-1 and TRBJ2-3; 9 bases align to TRBD2. Looked up from germline, CDR1 is MGHRA and CDR2 is YSYEKL. Trimming removed 0 bases from V and 2 bases from J; junction bases left unmatched: 9. The CDR3 sequence is 18 residues long. CDR3 DNA: TGCGCCAGCAGCCAAGAAGGGGCTAGCGGGACTTTCACAGATACGCAGTATTTT. This encodes CASSQEGASGTFTDTQYF.

V and J are TRBV7-3 and TRBJ2-3; 12 nucleotides match TRBD2. The CDR3 runs 15 residues. V shed 3 bases, J shed 5 bases, and the junction held 3 bases outside the gene matches. The germline V gene encodes CDR1 SGHTA and CDR2 FQGTGA. CDR3 loop: CASSFSGLAGDTQYF. CDR3 DNA sequence: TGTGCCAGCAGCTTTTCGGGACTAGCGGGAGATACGCAGTATTTT.

This chain uses TRBV2 with TRBJ1-6; the D is unclear. Per germline, CDR1 SNHLY and CDR2 FYNNEI. Between the trimmed V and J ends, which lost 5 bases and 7 bases, there was a span of 12 bases. This CDR3 region has 14 residues. CDR3 loop: CASSRLGGNSPLHF. CDR3 nucleotide sequence: TGTGCCAGCAGTAGGTTGGGAGGGAATTCACCCCTCCACTTT. The variable domain in full, completed from reference TRBV2 and TRBJ1-6, reads EPEVTQTPSHQVTQMGQEVILRCVPISNHLYFYWYRQILGQKVEFLVSFYNNEISEKSEIFDDQFSVERPDGSNFTLKIRSTKLEDSAMYFCASSRLGGNSPLHFGNGTRLTVT.

The chain has TRBV6-1 and TRBJ1-4; D call uncertain. The CDR3 loop spans 13 amino acids. V was clipped by 0 bases and J by 6 bases, with 5 bases between them. CDR1 is MNHNS, CDR2 SASEGT, per germline. CDR3 residues: CASSEAWDEKLFF. The DNA of the CDR3 is TGTGCCAGCAGTGAAGCGTGGGATGAAAAACTGTTTTTT.

The V call is TRBV5-1, the J call TRBJ2-5, with 8 bases identical to TRBD2. Per the germline V gene, CDR1 is SGHRS and CDR2 is YFSETQ. V lost 7 bases and J lost 4; bases outside the gene matches: 9. This CDR3 is built from 14 residues. The CDR3 sequence is CASYGGAYGETQYF. CDR3 sequence (DNA): TGCGCCAGCTACGGGGGGGCTTATGGAGAGACCCAGTACTTC.

The chain carries TRBV5-4 and TRBJ1-1, with D perhaps TRBD1 (5 bases). Per germline, CDR1 SGHNT and CDR2 YYREEE (reference sequence). The CDR3 runs to 13 residues. Trimming took 5 bases from V and 1 from J, leaving 9 bases between them. CDR3 protein: CASRFGQNTEAFF. CDR3 nucleotides: TGTGCCAGCAGATTCGGACAGAACACTGAAGCTTTCTTT.

This clone showed up just once. V usage is TRBV19 and J usage is TRBJ2-6; D is possibly TRBD1 (6 bases). Germline CDR1 is LNHDA and CDR2 is SQIVND (reference sequence). The V gene lost 0 bases and the J gene lost 2 bases, with 17 bases spanning the gap. The CDR3 has 19 amino acids. CDR3 coding DNA: TGTGCCAGTAGTATAGATGCCCCAGGGGTCTCCCCTGGGGCCAACGTCCTGACTTTC. The encoded protein is CASSIDAPGVSPGANVLTF.

The CDR3 loop is CASSPLLTNTEAFF. Written as DNA, the CDR3 is TGTGCCAGCTCACCACTCCTAACAAACACTGAAGCTTTCTTT. The chain has TRBV18 and TRBJ1-1; D is undetermined. CDR1 is KGHSH and CDR2 is LQKENI in the germline V gene. There are 14 residues in the CDR3. The V end lost 1 base, the J end lost 2 bases, and 8 bases lay between the germline ends.

The J gene is TRBJ1-4, the V gene TRBV7-2; D gene uncertain. Deletions cut 2 bases from V and 0 bases from J, with 4 bases between. Germline-derived CDR1 and CDR2 are SGHTA and FQGNSA. This CDR3 spans 14 amino acids. Here the CDR3 reads CASSLLTTNEKLFF. The CDR3 bases are TGTGCCAGCAGCTTACTTACAACTAATGAAAAACTGTTTTTT.

This clone showed up just once. CDR3 DNA sequence: TGTGCCAGCAGCTTAACCCCCGGGCTGAACACTGAAGCTTTCTTT. It encodes CASSLTPGLNTEAFF. The chain has TRBV7-3 and TRBJ1-1; D is unresolved. The CDR3 runs to 15 residues. V gave up 0 bases and J gave up 0 bases, with 8 bases separating them. Germline V gene data show CDR1 as SGHTA and CDR2 as FQGTGA.

The chain joins TRBV29-1 to TRBJ1-2, with D possibly TRBD1 on 6 matching bases. The germline gives CDR1 SQVTM, CDR2 ANQGSEA. The ends were cut back, 6 bases at V and 3 bases at J, with 11 bases in the middle. This CDR3 is built from 12 residues. Written as DNA, the CDR3 is TGCAGCGTATACAGGGTTTACTATGGCTACACCTTC. Encoded protein: CSVYRVYYGYTF. Combining the CDR3 with reference TRBV29-1 and TRBJ1-2 gives the whole variable domain SAVISQKPSRDICQRGTSLTIQCQVDSQVTMMFWYRQQPGQSLTLIATANQGSEATYESGFVIDKFPISRPNLTFSTLTVSNMSPEDSSIYLCSVYRVYYGYTFGSGTRLTVV.

V is TRBV18 and J is TRBJ1-3; unclear D gene. Per germline, CDR1 KGHSH and CDR2 LQKENI. With 2 bases removed from V and 0 bases from J, the gap between germline ends came to 14 bases. There are 17 residues in the CDR3. The CDR3 reads CASSPNSLDASGNTIYF. The CDR3 region has the DNA TGTGCCAGCTCACCAAATAGCCTGGACGCCTCTGGAAACACCATATATTTT.

A few counts support this clone. J is TRBJ2-7 and V is TRBV7-9; D gene ambiguous. V was clipped by 2 bases and J by 1 base, with 6 bases between them. Per the germline V gene, CDR1 is SEHNR and CDR2 is FQNEAQ (reference sequence). The CDR3 consists of 13 residues. This CDR3 reads CASSLSNSYEQYF. The CDR3 DNA is TGTGCCAGCAGCTTATCCAATTCCTACGAGCAGTACTTC.

The V gene is TRBV5-5, the J gene TRBJ2-7, with 9 bases matching TRBD1. This CDR3 contains 15 residues. Germline assignment: CDR1 SGHKS and CDR2 YYEKEE (reference sequence). Germline trimming cut 2 bases from V and 1 base from J; bases unmatched to any gene: 4. CDR3 protein: CASSLQGARSYEQYF. The CDR3 DNA reads as TGTGCCAGCAGCTTACAGGGGGCGAGGTCCTACGAGCAGTACTTC.

The chain joins TRBV5-1 to TRBJ2-7, with D possibly being TRBD1 (5 bases). The length of the CDR3 is 14 residues. The germline V and J ends were trimmed by 2 bases and 2 bases, with 11 bases remaining between them. From germline, CDR1 is SGHRS and CDR2 YFSETQ. The CDR3 protein is CASSFNGRAYEQYF. The CDR3 coding sequence is TGCGCCAGCAGCTTCAACGGCAGGGCCTACGAGCAGTACTTC.

This chain connects TRBV7-2 to TRBJ1-3; 8 bases line up with TRBD1. The length of the CDR3 is 13 residues. Germline CDR1 reads SGHTA; CDR2 reads FQGNSA. Germline trimming cut 2 bases from V and 7 bases from J; bases unmatched to any gene: 1. CDR3 nucleotides: TGTGCCAGCAGCTTACCAGGGGGCAACACCATATATTTT. Translating it yields CASSLPGGNTIYF. Full variable domain (remainder filled in from reference TRBV7-2 and TRBJ1-3): GAGVSQSPSNKVTEKGKDVELRCDPISGHTALYWYRQSLGQGLEFLIYFQGNSAPDKSGLPSDRFSAERTGGSVSTLTIQRTQQEDSAVYLCASSLPGGNTIYFGEGSWLTVV.

This rearrangement joins TRBV28 to TRBJ2-2; TRBD1 matches at 8 bases. Germline lookup yields CDR1 MDHEN and CDR2 SYDVKM. V lost 10 bases and J lost 3; bases outside the gene matches: 7. The CDR3 covers 14 residues. The CDR3 sequence is CATCQGAHTGELFF. Written as DNA, the CDR3 is TGTGCCACGTGCCAGGGGGCTCACACCGGGGAGCTGTTTTTT.